This T cell receptor (beta chain) was retrieved from a study of Ad26.COV2.S vaccination and SARS-CoV-2 variants. Treatment: 15 to 20 received Ad26.COV2.S at low or high dose, single or two shots; roughly five received placebo; per-sample allocation not given. Sample collection was performed on day 63 after the first vaccine or placebo injection. TCRdb's copy holds only in-frame clones and misses some; the assay was immunoSEQ multiplex PCR. The sample shows around 320,000 clones, around 86% of them seen only once. The sequence was obtained from a person aged 18 to 59 who received the Ad26.COV2.S COVID-19 vaccine or a placebo. The sample was peripheral blood, taken in a trial of Ad26.COV2.S vaccine versus placebo.

Here the CDR3 reads CASSQGGEYEQYF. The CDR3 DNA reads as TGCGCCAGCAGCCAAGGGGGGGAATACGAGCAGTACTTC. The chain combines TRBV4-1 with TRBJ2-7, with a tentative D call TRBD2 (6 bases). V was clipped by 1 base and J by 4 bases, with 8 bases between them. Germline CDR1 and CDR2: MGHRA and YSYEKL. This CDR3 is 13 amino acids long.